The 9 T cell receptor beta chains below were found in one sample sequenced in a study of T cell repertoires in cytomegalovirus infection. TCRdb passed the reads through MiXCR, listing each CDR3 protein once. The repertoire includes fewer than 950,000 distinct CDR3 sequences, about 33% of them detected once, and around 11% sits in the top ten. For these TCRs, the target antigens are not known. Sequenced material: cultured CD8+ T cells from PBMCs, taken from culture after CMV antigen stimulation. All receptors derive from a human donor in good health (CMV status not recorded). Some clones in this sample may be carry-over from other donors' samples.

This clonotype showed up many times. The CDR3 nucleotides read TGTGCCAGCAGCTTAGGGACAGGTCCTAATAGCAATCAGCCCCAGCATTTT. Amino acids: CASSLGTGPNSNQPQHF. This sequence joins TRBV7-8 and TRBJ1-5, with 7 bases matching TRBD1. V was pared by 1 base and J by 0 bases, with 6 bases of the junction left unmatched. Germline CDR1 and CDR2: SGHVS and FQNEAQ. The CDR3 runs 17 residues. The whole variable domain, filled in from reference TRBV7-8 and TRBJ1-5, reads GAGVSQSPRYKVAKRGQDVALRCDPISGHVSLFWYQQALGQGPEFLTYFQNEAQLDKSGLPSDRFFAERPEGSVSTLKIQRTQQEDSAVYLCASSLGTGPNSNQPQHFGDGTRLSIL.

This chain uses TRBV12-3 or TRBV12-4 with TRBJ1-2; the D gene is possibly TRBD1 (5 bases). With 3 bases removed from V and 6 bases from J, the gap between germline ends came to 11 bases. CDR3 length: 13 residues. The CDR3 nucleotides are TGTGCCAGCAGTTTTGGGACCAGGGATGGCTACACCTTC. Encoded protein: CASSFGTRDGYTF.

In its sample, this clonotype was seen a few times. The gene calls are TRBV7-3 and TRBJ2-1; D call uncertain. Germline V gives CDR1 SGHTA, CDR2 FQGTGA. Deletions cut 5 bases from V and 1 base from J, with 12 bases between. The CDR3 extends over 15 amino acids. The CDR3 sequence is CASSAMLGSYNEQFF. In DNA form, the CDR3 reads TGTGCCAGCAGCGCTATGCTCGGGTCCTACAATGAGCAGTTCTTC.

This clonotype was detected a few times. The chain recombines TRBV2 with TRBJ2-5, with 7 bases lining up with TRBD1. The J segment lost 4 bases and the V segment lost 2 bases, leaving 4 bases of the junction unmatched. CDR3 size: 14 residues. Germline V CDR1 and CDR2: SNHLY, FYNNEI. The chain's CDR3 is CASSERGLGETQYF. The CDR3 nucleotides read TGTGCCAGCAGTGAAAGGGGGCTAGGAGAGACCCAGTACTTC.

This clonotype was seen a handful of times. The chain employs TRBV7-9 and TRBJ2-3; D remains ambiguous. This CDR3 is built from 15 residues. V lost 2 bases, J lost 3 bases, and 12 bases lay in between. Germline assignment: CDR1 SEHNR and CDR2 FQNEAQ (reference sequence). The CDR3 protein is CASSLMGRETDTQYF. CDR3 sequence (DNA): TGTGCCAGCAGCTTAATGGGCCGCGAAACAGATACGCAGTATTTT. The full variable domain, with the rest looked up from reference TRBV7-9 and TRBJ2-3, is DTGVSQNPRHKITKRGQNVTFRCDPISEHNRLYWYRQTLGQGPEFLTYFQNEAQLEKSRLLSDRFSAERPKGSFSTLEIQRTEQGDSAMYLCASSLMGRETDTQYFGPGTRLTVL.

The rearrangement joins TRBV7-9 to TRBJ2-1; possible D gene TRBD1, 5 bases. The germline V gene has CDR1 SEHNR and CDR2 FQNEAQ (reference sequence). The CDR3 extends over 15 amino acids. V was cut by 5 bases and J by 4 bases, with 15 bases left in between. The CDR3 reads CASSPRVKGYNEQFF. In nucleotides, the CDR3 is TGTGCCAGCAGCCCCAGGGTTAAAGGATACAATGAGCAGTTCTTC.

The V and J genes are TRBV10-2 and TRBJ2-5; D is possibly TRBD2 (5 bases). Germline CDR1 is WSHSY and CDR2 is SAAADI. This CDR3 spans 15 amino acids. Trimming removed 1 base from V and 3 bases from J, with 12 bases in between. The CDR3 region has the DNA TGCGCCAGCAGTGAGTGGGGTAGCGCCAAAGAGACCCAGTACTTC. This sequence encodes CASSEWGSAKETQYF.

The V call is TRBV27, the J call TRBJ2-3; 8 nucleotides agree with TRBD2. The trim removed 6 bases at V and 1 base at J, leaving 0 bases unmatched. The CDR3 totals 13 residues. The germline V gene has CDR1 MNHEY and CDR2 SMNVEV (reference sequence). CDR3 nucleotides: TGTGCCAGCAGGACTAGCGGCACAGATACGCAGTATTTT. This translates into CASRTSGTDTQYF.

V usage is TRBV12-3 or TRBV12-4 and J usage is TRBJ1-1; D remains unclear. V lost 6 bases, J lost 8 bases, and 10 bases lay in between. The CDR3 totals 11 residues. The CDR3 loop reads CASRIRLEAFF. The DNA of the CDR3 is TGTGCCAGCAGAATTCGACTCGAAGCTTTCTTT.